The following is a T cell receptor (beta chain) sequence with its context. Its target is not known. Germline CDR1 and CDR2: MNHEY and SMNVEV (reference sequence). This CDR3 has 14 residues. The V gene lost 2 bases and the J gene lost 2 bases, with 8 bases spanning the gap. This sample is part of a study of OX40 agonist ivuxolimab in advanced cancers. Clones were read by immunoSEQ multiplex PCR, and TCRdb kept only the in-frame ones, dropping some. The table has around 17,000 clones, approximately 82% seen once. Study-level points and caveats: Expanded peripheral T cells had an undetermined antigen specificity. With doses of 0.1 to 3.0 mg/kg, CD4+ and CD8+ blood T cells had undergone clonal expansion by week 6.

The rearrangement uses TRBV27 and TRBJ2-3; D possibly corresponds to TRBD2 (5 bases). The starting material was CD4+ or CD8+ T cells sorted from blood, obtained in a trial of the OX40 agonist ivuxolimab. The TCR originated in an adult with an advanced solid tumor such as melanoma, head and neck, liver or kidney cancer. CDR3: CASSLNRDTDTQYF. The CDR3 DNA reads TGTGCCAGCAGTTTAAATCGGGACACAGATACGCAGTATTTT.